This TCR beta chain derives from a study of blood T cell repertoires in COVID-19. Study-wide background: The analysed material was cDNA or gDNA that came from T cells, B-cell-depleted T cells, or PBMCs.

Methods used by the authors: Amplification from reference gene primers served as the basis for estimated nucleated cell counts. Sequencing used immunoSEQ multiplex PCR; TCRdb keeps in-frame clones, though not all of them. That table is the source of V, J and clone size, and D and trimming were worked out from the DNA. The sample lists about 160,000 clones; around 80% were seen once. Germline lookup yields CDR1 SGHDT and CDR2 YYEEEE. This CDR3 has 15 amino acids. The ends were cut back, 6 bases at V and 4 bases at J, with 19 bases in the middle. Sequences were obtained from peripheral blood. The clonotype comes from a man in his 60s with active or convalescent COVID-19. The chain uses TRBV5-6 and TRBJ1-2, with a possible D match to TRBD1 (6 bases). The CDR3 region is CASNLAGEGGYGYTF. DNA for the CDR3: TGTGCCAGCAACCTGGCAGGTGAAGGGGGCTATGGCTACACCTTC.